The 18 T cell receptor beta chains presented below share a single source sample, sequenced in a study of blood T cell repertoires in COVID-19. Some clones are missing from TCRdb's copy, which holds only in-frame ones; the method was immunoSEQ multiplex PCR. The table includes about 190,000 clones, around 87% detected once. Sequenced material: peripheral blood. Source of these receptors: a man in his fifties or sixties with acute or convalescent COVID-19.

This chain joins TRBV4-1 and TRBJ2-3; TRBD2 agrees at 10 bases. CDR1 and CDR2 (germline): MGHRA, YSYEKL. V trimming: 1 base; J trimming: 3 bases; junction bases outside the gene matches: 10. The CDR3 consists of 18 residues. CDR3 sequence (DNA): TGCGCCAGCAGCCAAGGTGCTAGCGGGAGTCGGGGGACAGATACGCAGTATTTT. Protein: CASSQGASGSRGTDTQYF.

CDR3 sequence reads: CASSEAARGSQPQHF. CDR3 DNA: TGTGCCAGCAGTGAAGCGGCCAGGGGTAGTCAGCCCCAGCATTTT. The V gene is TRBV2, the J gene TRBJ1-5, with TRBD1 as a possible D gene (6 bases). This CDR3 is 15 amino acids long. V lost 0 bases and J 6 bases, leaving 12 bases between the germline ends. CDR1 is SNHLY and CDR2 is FYNNEI in the germline V gene.

The rearrangement joins TRBV30 to TRBJ1-3; D is undetermined. Germline CDR1 is GTSNPN and CDR2 is SVGIG (reference sequence). This CDR3 contains 13 residues. V gave up 7 bases and J gave up 1 base, with 11 bases separating them. The CDR3 loop reads CAYNRNSGNTIYF. The CDR3, as DNA: TGTGCCTACAACAGAAATTCTGGAAACACCATATATTTT.

V usage is TRBV28 and J usage is TRBJ2-7; D perhaps matches TRBD1 (6 bases). V lost 6 bases, J lost 2 bases, and 17 bases lay in between. CDR1 and CDR2 from the germline V gene are MDHEN and SYDVKM. This CDR3 comprises 15 residues. In DNA form, the CDR3 reads TGTGCCAGCAGCTACTCCACAGGGTATCCCTACGAGCAGTACGTC. Translating gives CASSYSTGYPYEQYV.

The chain couples TRBV28 to TRBJ2-2; D possibly corresponds to TRBD2 (7 bases). The CDR3 totals 16 residues. Germline CDR1 and CDR2: MDHEN and SYDVKM. The V gene lost 3 bases and the J gene lost 7 bases, with 18 bases spanning the gap. CDR3 sequence reads: CASSLIYRGAIGELFF. CDR3 nucleotides: TGTGCCAGCAGTTTGATTTACCGGGGGGCGATCGGGGAGCTGTTTTTT.

This rearrangement joins TRBV11-2 to TRBJ2-3; 9 bases agree with TRBD2. The CDR3 is 19 amino acids. Germline V gives CDR1 SGHAT, CDR2 FQNNGV. V lost 1 base to trimming and J lost 2 bases; unmatched junction nucleotides: 13. CDR3 DNA sequence: TGTGCCAGCAGCTTAGCCCCCTGGACTAGCGAAGCACTCACAGATACGCAGTATTTT. Residues: CASSLAPWTSEALTDTQYF.

The CDR3 DNA is TGTGCCAGCAGTGAAATTGTTGCTAGCGTGGGAGATACGCAGTATTTT. Its translation is CASSEIVASVGDTQYF. The chain recombines TRBV2 with TRBJ2-3, with TRBD2 as a possible D gene (6 bases). The V gene's germline CDR1 is SNHLY and CDR2 FYNNEI. With 2 bases removed from V and 5 bases from J, the gap between germline ends came to 17 bases. There are 16 residues in the CDR3. Based on the CDR3 plus reference TRBV2 and TRBJ2-3, the full variable domain is EPEVTQTPSHQVTQMGQEVILRCVPISNHLYFYWYRQILGQKVEFLVSFYNNEISEKSEIFDDQFSVERPDGSNFTLKIRSTKLEDSAMYFCASSEIVASVGDTQYFGPGTRLTVL.

J is TRBJ1-1 and V is TRBV4-2; no clear D. V was trimmed by 4 bases and J by 5 bases, leaving 14 bases between them. The germline gives CDR1 LGHNA, CDR2 YNFKEQ. This CDR3 has 14 residues. The CDR3 is CASSRGGRETEAFF. In DNA, the CDR3 is TGTGCCAGCAGCCGAGGAGGTAGAGAGACTGAAGCTTTCTTT.

The chain employs TRBV28 and TRBJ2-3, with 7 nucleotides matching TRBD2. The CDR3 covers 18 residues. Germline V lookup: CDR1 MDHEN, CDR2 SYDVKM. The trim removed 5 bases at V and 4 bases at J, leaving 18 bases unmatched. CDR3 sequence reads: CASSPTIGPLADADTQYF. The CDR3 nucleotides are TGTGCCAGCAGTCCCACCATAGGGCCTCTAGCGGACGCAGATACGCAGTATTTT.

The chain combines TRBV6-5 with TRBJ1-5, with TRBD1 matching over 9 bases. The CDR3 is 14 residues long. Germline-derived CDR1 and CDR2 are MNHEY and SVGAGI. Losses at the gene ends were 6 bases for V and 14 bases for J; bases not matched to a gene: 14. The chain's CDR3 is CASRSGQGLFVEHF. Written as DNA, the CDR3 is TGTGCCAGCAGGTCGGGACAGGGACTTTTTGTTGAGCATTTT.

The chain uses TRBV11-2 and TRBJ2-3; 7 bases align to TRBD1. The trim removed 4 bases at V and 6 bases at J, leaving 4 bases unmatched. CDR1 is SGHAT, CDR2 FQNNGV, per germline. CDR3 length: 13 residues. CDR3 loop: CASSSTGKDTQYF. The CDR3 DNA reads as TGTGCCAGCAGCTCGACAGGGAAGGATACGCAGTATTTT. Combining the CDR3 with reference TRBV11-2 and TRBJ2-3 gives the whole variable domain EAGVAQSPRYKIIEKRQSVAFWCNPISGHATLYWYQQILGQGPKLLIQFQNNGVVDDSQLPKDRFSAERLKGVDSTLKIQPAKLEDSAVYLCASSSTGKDTQYFGPGTRLTVL.

The gene calls are TRBV28 and TRBJ2-7, with 9 bases matching TRBD2. Per the germline V gene, CDR1 is MDHEN and CDR2 is SYDVKM. The CDR3 is made up of 14 amino acids. V lost 4 bases and J lost 6; bases outside the gene matches: 7. In DNA, the CDR3 is TGTGCCAGCAGTTCCCACATAGCGGGAGCCGAGCAGTACTTC. Translated, it gives CASSSHIAGAEQYF.

The gene calls are TRBV10-1 and TRBJ2-7; 14 positions match TRBD2. Germline CDR1 WNHNN, CDR2 SYGVQD (reference sequence). There are 16 residues in the CDR3. Germline trimming cut 6 bases from V and 3 bases from J; bases unmatched to any gene: 7. CDR3: CASSRGLAGGDYEQYF. The CDR3 region has the DNA TGCGCCAGCAGCCGCGGACTAGCGGGAGGTGACTACGAGCAGTACTTC.

Comments on this clone: Different DNA sequences within this sample yield the same CDR3. This sequence joins TRBV12-5 and TRBJ1-1; tentative D call: TRBD1 (6 bases). The CDR3 contains 14 residues. Germline assignment: CDR1 LGHNT and CDR2 FRNRAP. Between the trimmed V and J ends, which lost 3 bases and 4 bases, there was a span of 12 bases. The CDR3 here is CASGFRGDGTEAFF. CDR3 in DNA: TGTGCTAGTGGTTTCAGGGGAGACGGCACTGAAGCTTTCTTT.

This chain joins TRBV30 and TRBJ2-2, with D perhaps TRBD2 (7 bases). This CDR3 region has 15 residues. Trimming stripped 2 bases from V and 4 bases from J, with 14 bases between. In germline, CDR1 is GTSNPN, CDR2 SVGIG (reference sequence). The CDR3 DNA follows: TGTGCCTGGAGTAGGGGGGGCACCGTCACCGGGGAGCTGTTTTTT. The encoded protein is CAWSRGGTVTGELFF.

The rearrangement joins TRBV9 to TRBJ2-2, with TRBD2 identical over 11 bases. CDR1 and CDR2 (germline): SGDLS, YYNGEE. With 2 bases clipped from V and 1 base from J, the junction kept 7 bases outside the gene matches. The CDR3 length is 18 residues. CDR3 in amino acids: CASSVTLSGGENTGELFF. The CDR3 region has the DNA TGTGCCAGCAGCGTCACACTTAGCGGGGGGGAGAACACCGGGGAGCTGTTTTTT.

V is TRBV18 and J is TRBJ1-1, with 7 positions matching TRBD1. V shed 2 bases and J 5 bases; nucleotides not matched to a gene: 2. Germline-derived CDR1 and CDR2 are KGHSH and LQKENI. This CDR3 comprises 13 residues. The CDR3 protein is CASSPEGATEAFF. CDR3 in DNA: TGTGCCAGCTCACCAGAGGGGGCGACTGAAGCTTTCTTT.

The chain employs TRBV4-2 and TRBJ2-3; 7 nucleotides agree with TRBD2. After removal of 0 bases from V and 2 bases from J, the junction contained 20 bases not matched to a gene. Looked up from germline, CDR1 is LGHNA and CDR2 is YNFKEQ. CDR3 length equals 21 residues. CDR3 residues: CASSQEVALADLATITDTQYF. In DNA, the CDR3 is TGTGCCAGCAGCCAAGAAGTGGCCCTAGCGGACCTTGCTACCATCACAGATACGCAGTATTTT.